A selection of T cell receptor beta chains follows, all from one sample in a study of memory CD4+ T cells and cytomegalovirus serostatus. Clones were read by immunoSEQ multiplex PCR, and TCRdb kept only the in-frame ones, dropping some. The sample has tens of thousands of clones, about three quarters seen once; the top ten hold roughly 0.5%. The sample taken for sequencing was memory CD4+ T cells from blood. The receptors stem from an adult in good health and CMV-seronegative. CDR3s include the opening cysteine and the closing phenylalanine or tryptophan. The D gene is left open where the match is weak. For some rows the clone size is stated as once, few or many, or as a class when expanded; others skip it.

TRBV6-6,NA,TRBJ1-2,NA,CASSYTSGVGYTF,TGTGCCAGCAGTTACACGTCAGGGGTTGGCTACACCTTC
TRBV6-4,NA,TRBJ1-4,NA,CASSVDQTGKLFF,TGTGCCAGCAGTGTCGATCAGACAGGAAAACTGTTTTTT
TRBV2,NA,TRBJ2-1,NA,CASKVNSAPRSGNEQFF,TGTGCCAGCAAGGTTAATTCGGCCCCTCGAAGTGGGAATGAGCAGTTCTTC
TRBV27,NA,TRBJ2-7,NA,CASKGLYEQYF,TGTGCCAGCAAAGGGCTCTACGAGCAGTACTTC
TRBV2,NA,TRBJ1-2,few,CASSVLGVNSGYTF,TGTGCCAGCAGTGTCCTGGGGGTAAATTCAGGCTACACCTTC
TRBV25-1,NA,TRBJ2-5,NA,CASSESGVGEETQYF,TGTGCCAGCAGTGAATCAGGGGTAGGGGAAGAGACCCAGTACTTC
TRBV4-1,TRBD1,TRBJ2-3,NA,CASSPRQGIDTQYF,TGCGCCAGCAGCCCTCGACAGGGTATAGATACGCAGTATTTT
TRBV6-1,NA,TRBJ2-7,NA,CASRVGGYEQYF,TGTGCCAGCAGGGTAGGGGGCTACGAGCAGTACTTC
TRBV9,NA,TRBJ1-1,few,CASSVSWANTEAFF,TGTGCCAGCAGCGTCTCGTGGGCGAACACTGAAGCTTTCTTT
TRBV7-2,NA,TRBJ1-4,NA,CASSLRGVGEKLFF,TGTGCCAGCAGCTTAAGGGGAGTAGGTGAAAAACTGTTTTTT
TRBV7-9,NA,TRBJ1-5,NA,CASSLAGRGSNQPQHF,TGTGCCAGCAGCTTAGCAGGGCGGGGTAGCAATCAGCCCCAGCATTTT
TRBV30,TRBD1,TRBJ1-1,NA,CAWSLLTGTGGVEAFF,TGTGCCTGGTCCCTATTGACCGGGACAGGGGGCGTCGAAGCTTTCTTT
TRBV5-5,TRBD1,TRBJ2-7,once,CASSRTGATNYEQYF,TGTGCCAGCAGCCGGACAGGGGCCACCAACTACGAGCAGTACTTC
TRBV6-6,NA,TRBJ2-7,NA,CASSYSQVSEQYF,TGTGCCAGCAGTTACTCTCAGGTATCCGAGCAGTACTTC
TRBV9,NA,TRBJ1-2,NA,CASQGLDYGYTF,TGTGCCAGCCAGGGACTTGACTATGGCTACACCTTC
TRBV4-1,TRBD1,TRBJ1-2,NA,CASSQEDSRGRRGYTF,TGCGCCAGCAGCCAAGAAGATTCCAGGGGGCGCAGGGGCTACACCTTC
TRBV9,TRBD2,TRBJ2-3,NA,CASSVAGSGGAGTDTQYF,TGTGCCAGCAGCGTAGCGGGTAGCGGGGGGGCGGGTACAGATACGCAGTATTTT
TRBV28,TRBD1,TRBJ2-1,NA,CASSGGQLNEQFF,TGTGCCAGCAGTGGGGGACAGTTGAATGAGCAGTTCTTC
TRBV7-9,NA,TRBJ1-5,NA,CASSIDGGGNQPQHF,TGTGCCAGCAGCATAGATGGGGGGGGCAATCAGCCCCAGCATTTT
TRBV5-6,NA,TRBJ2-1,NA,CASSYDRTEFF,TGTGCCAGCAGCTACGATAGGACGGAATTCTTC
TRBV30,NA,TRBJ1-2,NA,CAWTADLRGGEGYTF,TGTGCCTGGACGGCAGATTTAAGGGGCGGCGAGGGCTACACCTTC
TRBV5-4,NA,TRBJ1-1,NA,CASSRGPVDTEAFF,TGTGCCAGCAGCCGCGGCCCGGTGGACACTGAAGCTTTCTTT
TRBV2,TRBD1,TRBJ1-2,NA,CASREDRGGYTF,TGTGCCAGCAGGGAGGACAGGGGTGGCTACACCTTC
TRBV29-1,NA,TRBJ1-1,few,CSARSGVTEAFF,TGCAGCGCCCGATCTGGGGTTACTGAAGCTTTCTTT
TRBV30,NA,TRBJ1-1,few,CAWSRRLNTEAFF,TGTGCCTGGAGTAGGAGGCTGAACACTGAAGCTTTCTTT
TRBV19,NA,TRBJ1-1,NA,CASSILPRGGSEAFF,TGTGCCAGTAGTATCTTACCGCGGGGTGGATCTGAAGCTTTCTTT
TRBV30,NA,TRBJ1-3,NA,CARESFSGNTIYF,TGTGCCCGAGAGTCTTTCTCTGGAAACACCATATATTTT
TRBV7-3,NA,TRBJ1-5,few,CASSSSQGQPQHF,TGTGCCAGCAGCTCCTCCCAGGGTCAGCCCCAGCATTTT
TRBV6-5,NA,TRBJ1-6,NA,CASSSTGSYNSPLHF,TGTGCCAGCAGTAGCACCGGGAGCTATAATTCACCCCTCCACTTT
TRBV11-2,TRBD1,TRBJ2-2,NA,CASSPTTGGLGELFF,TGTGCCAGCAGCCCAACGACAGGGGGTCTCGGGGAGCTGTTTTTT
TRBV2,TRBD2,TRBJ2-2,NA,CASNLAGGITGELFF,TGTGCCAGCAACCTAGCGGGGGGCATAACCGGGGAGCTGTTTTTT
TRBV14,NA,TRBJ2-1,NA,CASSQLGRGNEQFF,TGTGCCAGCAGCCAATTGGGACGAGGCAATGAGCAGTTCTTC
TRBV7-9,TRBD2,TRBJ2-2,NA,CASSFLRDSGGVLFF,TGTGCCAGCAGCTTCCTCCGGGACTCTGGGGGGGTGCTGTTTTTT
TRBV19,NA,TRBJ1-3,NA,CASSISPRSGNTIYF,TGTGCCAGTAGTATAAGCCCGCGCTCTGGAAACACCATATATTTT
TRBV9,NA,TRBJ1-1,NA,CASSVSLGIDTEAFF,TGTGCCAGCAGCGTGTCCCTGGGGATAGACACTGAAGCTTTCTTT
TRBV12-5,NA,TRBJ2-5,NA,CASGLGGSGETQYF,TGTGCTAGTGGTTTGGGGGGCTCGGGAGAGACCCAGTACTTC
TRBV6-4,TRBD1,TRBJ1-1,NA,CASSEKQGVNTEAFF,TGTGCCAGCAGTGAAAAACAGGGGGTGAACACTGAAGCTTTCTTT
TRBV2,NA,TRBJ1-5,few,CASSESDRNQPQHF,TGTGCCAGCAGTGAAAGCGACAGAAATCAGCCCCAGCATTTT
TRBV6-1,NA,TRBJ2-7,NA,CASSGRHSSVSYEQYF,TGTGCCAGCAGTGGGAGACACTCAAGCGTATCCTACGAGCAGTACTTC
TRBV6-1,NA,TRBJ1-2,few,CASSEAWGRLFIDYTF,TGTGCCAGCAGTGAAGCGTGGGGCCGCCTTTTTATAGACTACACCTTC
TRBV15,TRBD1,TRBJ2-2,once,CATSRDHGQGESGELFF,TGTGCCACCAGCAGAGATCACGGGCAGGGGGAGTCCGGGGAGCTGTTTTTT
TRBV19,NA,TRBJ2-1,NA,CASSMRAAGYNEQFF,TGTGCCAGTAGTATGCGAGCCGCCGGGTACAATGAGCAGTTCTTC